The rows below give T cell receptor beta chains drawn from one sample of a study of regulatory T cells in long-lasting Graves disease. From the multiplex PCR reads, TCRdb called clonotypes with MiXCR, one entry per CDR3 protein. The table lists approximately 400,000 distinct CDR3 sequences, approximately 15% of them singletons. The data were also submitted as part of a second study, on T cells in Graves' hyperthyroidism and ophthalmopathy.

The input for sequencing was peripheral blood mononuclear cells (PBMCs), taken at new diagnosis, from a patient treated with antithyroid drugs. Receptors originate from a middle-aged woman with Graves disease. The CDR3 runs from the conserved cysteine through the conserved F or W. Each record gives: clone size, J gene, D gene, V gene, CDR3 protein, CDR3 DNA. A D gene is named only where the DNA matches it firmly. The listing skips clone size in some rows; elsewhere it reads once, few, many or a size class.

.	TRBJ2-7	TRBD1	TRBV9	CASSVGAQGSPYEQYF	TGTGCCAGCAGCGTAGGAGCACAGGGGAGCCCCTACGAGCAGTACTTC
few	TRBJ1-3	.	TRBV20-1	CSARVVSGSGNTIYF	TGCAGTGCTAGAGTGGTCTCGGGCTCTGGAAACACCATATATTTT
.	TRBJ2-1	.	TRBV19	CASSFKGLLNEQFF	TGTGCCAGTAGCTTTAAGGGCCTTCTCAATGAGCAGTTCTTC
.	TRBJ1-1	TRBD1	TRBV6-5	CASSYRTGGLRDTEAFF	TGTGCCAGCAGTTACCGGACAGGGGGATTAAGGGACACTGAAGCTTTCTTT
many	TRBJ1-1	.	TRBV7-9	CASSLSNGPEAFF	TGTGCCAGCAGCTTAAGTAATGGCCCTGAAGCTTTCTTT
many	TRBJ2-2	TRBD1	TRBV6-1	CASRTGQGTNTGELFF	TGTGCCAGCAGGACGGGACAGGGCACGAACACCGGGGAGCTGTTTTTT
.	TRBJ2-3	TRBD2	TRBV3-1	CASSPSFIAGARDTQYF	TGTGCCAGCAGCCCCTCTTTCATAGCGGGAGCGCGGGATACGCAGTATTTT
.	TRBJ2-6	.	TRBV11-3	CASSLDPSRSGANVLTF	TGTGCCAGCAGCTTAGATCCCTCTAGGTCTGGGGCCAACGTCCTGACTTTC
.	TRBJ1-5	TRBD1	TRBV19	CASTETRDRSQPQHF	TGTGCCAGTACCGAGACCCGGGACAGGAGTCAGCCCCAGCATTTT
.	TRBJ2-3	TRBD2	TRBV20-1	CSAIGTRVSDTQYF	TGCAGTGCTATTGGGACTAGAGTTTCAGATACGCAGTATTTT
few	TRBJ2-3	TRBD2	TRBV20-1	CSAPGRGTDTQYF	TGCAGTGCCCCCGGGAGGGGTACAGATACGCAGTATTTT
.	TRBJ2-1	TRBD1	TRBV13	CASSPLGTAETRYNEQFF	TGTGCCAGCAGCCCCCTCGGGACAGCCGAAACCCGCTACAATGAGCAGTTCTTC
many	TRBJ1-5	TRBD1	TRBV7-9	CASSSDRDNQPQHF	TGTGCCAGCAGCTCGGACAGGGACAATCAGCCCCAGCATTTT
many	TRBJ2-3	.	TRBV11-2	CASSHYRDISTDTQYF	TGTGCCAGCAGCCATTACCGGGACATAAGCACAGATACGCAGTATTTT
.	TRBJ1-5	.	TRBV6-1	CASSETGWEYNQPQHF	TGTGCCAGCAGTGAAACGGGATGGGAGTACAATCAGCCCCAGCATTTT
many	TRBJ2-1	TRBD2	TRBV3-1	CASSQVTAGGNEQFF	TGTGCCAGCAGCCAAGTAACAGCGGGAGGGAATGAGCAGTTCTTC
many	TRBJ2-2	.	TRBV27	CASSSVGRQRLFF	TGTGCCAGCAGTTCGGTTGGACGTCAAAGGCTGTTTTTT
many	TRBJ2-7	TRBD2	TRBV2	CASSVSGRAREQYF	TGTGCCAGCAGTGTCAGCGGGAGGGCTCGGGAGCAGTACTTC
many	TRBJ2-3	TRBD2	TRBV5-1	CASRAGFSTDTQYF	TGCGCCAGCAGAGCGGGGTTCAGCACAGATACGCAGTATTTT
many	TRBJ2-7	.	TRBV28	CASRGTVSSYEQYF	TGTGCCAGCAGGGGAACGGTCAGCTCCTACGAGCAGTACTTC
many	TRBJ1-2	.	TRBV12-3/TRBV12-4	CASSSESDSRGPKYGYTF	TGTGCCAGCAGTTCAGAATCCGACAGCCGCGGGCCTAAGTATGGCTACACCTTC
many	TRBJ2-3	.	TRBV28	CASRERGGNTDTQYF	TGTGCCAGCCGCGAGCGCGGAGGAAACACAGATACGCAGTATTTT
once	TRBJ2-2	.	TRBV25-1	CASSGAGYGELFF	TGTGCCAGCAGTGGAGCTGGCTACGGGGAGCTGTTTTTT
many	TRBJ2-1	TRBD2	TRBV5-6	CASSFTGTSGEQFF	TGTGCCAGCAGCTTTACCGGGACTAGCGGAGAGCAGTTCTTC
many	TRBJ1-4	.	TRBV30	CAWSLFQSGYRNEKLFF	TGTGCCTGGAGTCTTTTCCAGAGCGGCTACCGTAATGAAAAACTGTTTTTT
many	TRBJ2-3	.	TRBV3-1	CASSKNRGSDTQYF	TGTGCCAGCAGCAAGAATCGCGGTTCAGATACGCAGTATTTT
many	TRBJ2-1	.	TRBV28	CASRARYNEQFF	TGTGCCAGCAGAGCTAGATACAATGAGCAGTTCTTC